This T cell receptor beta chain came from a study of shared clonotypes between healthy human individuals. This clone was seen only a few times. Germline V gene sequence: CDR1 GTSNPN, CDR2 SVGIG (reference sequence). The CDR3 contains 13 residues. The V gene lost 4 bases and the J gene lost 2 bases, with 11 bases spanning the gap. Libraries were prepared by immunoSEQ multiplex PCR; TCRdb keeps only in-frame clonotypes and omits some of them. The table shows around 700,000 clones, with roughly 70% occurring only once. The chain carries TRBV30 and TRBJ1-2; tentatively, D is TRBD1 (5 bases). Sequencing was carried out using memory CD4+ T cells sorted from blood. Subset noted: CD45RA-negative fraction. The sequence was obtained from a woman in her thirties in good health. The CDR3 region is CAWTQSGNYGYTF. The CDR3 DNA reads TGTGCCTGGACCCAATCAGGGAACTATGGCTACACCTTC. Full variable domain (rest looked up from reference TRBV30 and TRBJ1-2): SQTIHQWPATLVQPVGSPLSLECTVEGTSNPNLYWYRQAAGRGLQLLFYSVGIGQISSEVPQNLSASRPQDRQFILSSKKLLLSDSGFYLCAWTQSGNYGYTFGSGTRLTVV.